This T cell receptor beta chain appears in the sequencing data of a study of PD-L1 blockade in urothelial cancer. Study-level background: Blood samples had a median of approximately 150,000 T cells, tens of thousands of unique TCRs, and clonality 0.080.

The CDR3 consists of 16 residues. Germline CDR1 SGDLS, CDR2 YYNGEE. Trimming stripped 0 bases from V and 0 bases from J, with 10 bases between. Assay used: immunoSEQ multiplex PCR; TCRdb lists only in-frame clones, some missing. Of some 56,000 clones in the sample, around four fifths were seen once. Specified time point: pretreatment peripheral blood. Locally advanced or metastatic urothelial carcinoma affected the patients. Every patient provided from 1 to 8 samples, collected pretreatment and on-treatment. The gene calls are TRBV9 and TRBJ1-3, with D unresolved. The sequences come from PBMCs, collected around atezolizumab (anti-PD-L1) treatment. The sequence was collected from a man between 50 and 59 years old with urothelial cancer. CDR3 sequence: CASSVATSGSGNTIYF. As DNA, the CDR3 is TGTGCCAGCAGCGTAGCTACTTCCGGCTCTGGAAACACCATATATTTT.